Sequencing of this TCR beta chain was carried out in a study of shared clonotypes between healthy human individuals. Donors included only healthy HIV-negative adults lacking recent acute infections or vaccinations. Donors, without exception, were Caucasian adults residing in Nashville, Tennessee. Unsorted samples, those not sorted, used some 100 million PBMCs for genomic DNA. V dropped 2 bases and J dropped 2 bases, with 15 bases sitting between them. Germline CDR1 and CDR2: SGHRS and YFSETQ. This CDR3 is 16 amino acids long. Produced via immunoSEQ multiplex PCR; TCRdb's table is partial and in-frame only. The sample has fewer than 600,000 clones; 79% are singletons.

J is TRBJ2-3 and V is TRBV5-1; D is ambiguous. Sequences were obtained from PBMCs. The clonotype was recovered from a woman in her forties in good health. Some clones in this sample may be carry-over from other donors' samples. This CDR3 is CASSLDGYSPTDTQYF. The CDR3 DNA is TGCGCCAGCAGCTTAGATGGTTACAGTCCCACAGATACGCAGTATTTT.